Shown below are 13 T cell receptor beta chains from a single sample sequenced in a study of OX40 agonist ivuxolimab in advanced cancers. Receptors were amplified or captured by the immunoSEQ multiplex PCR assay. In TCRdb, the immuneACCESS table is reduced to in-frame sequences with V and J assigned. These tables do not hold every clone; where another copy was compared, an unresolved V gene accounts for under half, and the others remain unexplained. The sample has about 99,000 clones on record, 90% to 95% of them singletons. The ten largest clonotypes hold around 0.3% of the sample. Source: CD4+ or CD8+ T cells sorted from blood, taken in a trial of the OX40 agonist ivuxolimab. These receptors all come from an adult with an advanced solid tumor such as melanoma, head and neck, liver or kidney cancer.

V gene TRBV18 combines with J gene TRBJ2-7; D remains unclear. The V end was cut by 3 bases, the J end by 2 bases, with 8 bases between. Germline V gene lookup returns CDR1 KGHSH and CDR2 LQKENI. The CDR3 spans 13 residues. This chain's CDR3 is CASSPSNAYEQYF. The CDR3 DNA reads TGTGCCAGCTCACCCTCGAACGCCTACGAGCAGTACTTC.

This CDR3 reads CASSTANINNEQFF. DNA for the CDR3: TGTGCCAGTAGCACGGCTAACATTAACAATGAGCAGTTCTTC. The chain is built from TRBV19 and TRBJ2-1, with D uncertain. CDR3 length: 14 amino acids. V dropped 6 bases and J dropped 5 bases, with 14 bases sitting between them. CDR1 and CDR2 from the germline V gene are LNHDA and SQIVND (reference sequence).

The rearrangement joins TRBV7-8 to TRBJ2-1; the D gene could be TRBD1 or TRBD2 (6 bases each). The CDR3 spans 14 residues. Trimming removed 1 base from V and 10 bases from J, with 14 bases in between. Germline V gene data show CDR1 as SGHVS and CDR2 as FQNEAQ. The CDR3 DNA is TGTGCCAGCAGCTTAGGGGCGGGACACGCAGAGCAGTTCTTC. This gives the protein CASSLGAGHAEQFF.

The genes are TRBV28 and TRBJ2-2; 8 nucleotides align to TRBD2. CDR3 length: 14 amino acids. In germline, CDR1 is MDHEN, CDR2 SYDVKM. V lost 9 bases to trimming and J lost 6 bases; unmatched junction nucleotides: 9. The CDR3 protein is CASLPGTSAGELFF. The CDR3 DNA reads TGTGCCAGTCTACCCGGGACTAGTGCCGGGGAGCTGTTTTTT.

A note on this clone: This CDR3 is also generated by other DNA sequences in the sample. The chain uses TRBV5-6 and TRBJ2-7; the match to TRBD1 covers 7 bases. The V segment lost 4 bases and the J segment 2 bases; nucleotides outside the gene matches: 6. The CDR3 loop spans 14 amino acids. Germline lookup yields CDR1 SGHDT and CDR2 YYEEEE. CDR3 region: CASSILQGTYEQYF. The CDR3 DNA reads TGTGCCAGCAGCATACTACAGGGGACCTACGAGCAGTACTTC.

The chain carries TRBV7-2 and TRBJ2-2, with TRBD1 matching over 10 bases. Germline V gene lookup returns CDR1 SGHTA and CDR2 FQGNSA. CDR3 length: 14 residues. V dropped 4 bases and J dropped 7; count of bases not matched to a gene: 3. Here the CDR3 reads CASSWTGGNGELFF. For the CDR3, the DNA is TGTGCCAGCAGCTGGACAGGGGGAAACGGGGAGCTGTTTTTT.

The V call is TRBV5-5, the J call TRBJ2-7; a weak D match, TRBD1 (7 bases). Trimming took 4 bases from V and 6 from J, leaving 26 bases between them. There are 17 residues in the CDR3. Germline V CDR1 and CDR2: SGHKS, YYEKEE (reference sequence). CDR3 sequence: CASSRLVGRGTAGEQYF. CDR3 coding DNA: TGTGCCAGCAGCCGACTTGTAGGTCGCGGGACAGCGGGCGAGCAGTACTTC.

The genes are TRBV7-6 and TRBJ1-5; a weak D match, TRBD1 (5 bases). CDR3 length: 16 residues. Looked up from germline, CDR1 is SGHVS and CDR2 is FNYEAQ. The V and J ends lost 1 base and 6 bases respectively, with 16 bases between them. The CDR3 DNA follows: TGTGCCAGCAGCTTAGGGGACCGAGGGTCCGGTCAGCCCCAGCATTTT. As protein: CASSLGDRGSGQPQHF.

This clone came up once. The CDR3 DNA sequence: TGTGCCAGCAGAAGACAGGGGAGAAACACCGGGGAGCTGTTTTTT. Translated, it gives CASRRQGRNTGELFF. The chain has TRBV6-5 and TRBJ2-2; 8 nucleotides align to TRBD1. Germline assignment: CDR1 MNHEY and CDR2 SVGAGI. J lost 2 bases, V lost 6 bases, and 5 bases had no gene match. The CDR3 runs to 15 residues.

The rearrangement links TRBV28 to TRBJ1-1, with 9 bases that match TRBD1. The CDR3 loop spans 13 amino acids. J gave up 6 bases and V 3 bases, and 2 bases lay outside the gene matches. Germline lookup yields CDR1 MDHEN and CDR2 SYDVKM. CDR3 in amino acids: CASSFTGGAEAFF. The DNA of the CDR3 is TGTGCCAGCAGTTTCACAGGGGGCGCTGAAGCTTTCTTT.

V and J are TRBV6-6 and TRBJ2-5; the D gene is possibly TRBD2 (6 bases). This CDR3 spans 15 amino acids. Trimming left V 1 base short and J 2 bases short, with 11 bases between. Germline loops: CDR1 MNHNY, CDR2 SVGAGI (reference sequence). The CDR3 sequence: CASSYWLSGQETQYF. The DNA of the CDR3 is TGTGCCAGCAGTTACTGGCTCAGCGGGCAAGAGACCCAGTACTTC.

The chain is built from TRBV14 and TRBJ1-2; no firm D call. Germline V gives CDR1 SGHDN, CDR2 FVKESK. The CDR3 sequence is 12 residues long. The V gene lost 1 base and the J gene lost 7 bases, with 7 bases spanning the gap. The CDR3 coding sequence is TGTGCCAGCAGCCAAGTAGGGATTGGCTACACCTTC. Translation gives CASSQVGIGYTF.

DNA of the CDR3: TGTGCCAGCCCACGGGACAGAGAGACCGGGACTCCCCACGGCGACTCTTACAATGAGCAGTTCTTC. Translation: CASPRDRETGTPHGDSYNEQFF. The chain has TRBV19 and TRBJ2-1; D may be TRBD1 (7 bases). CDR3 size: 22 residues. Trimming shortened V by 9 bases and J by 4 bases, and 40 bases separated the two germline ends. Per the germline V gene, CDR1 is LNHDA and CDR2 is SQIVND (reference sequence). Combining the CDR3 with reference TRBV19 and TRBJ2-1 gives the whole variable domain DGGITQSPKYLFRKEGQNVTLSCEQNLNHDAMYWYRQDPGQGLRLIYYSQIVNDFQKGDIAEGYSVSREKKESFPLTVTSAQKNPTAFYLCASPRDRETGTPHGDSYNEQFFGPGTRLTVL.